This TCR beta chain emerged from a study of blood T cell repertoires in COVID-19. Study-wide context: Acute and convalescent COVID-19 specimens originated in the United States, Italy and Spain. Nucleic acid was either cDNA or gDNA, and it came from T cells, B-cell-depleted T cells, or PBMCs.

The CDR3 runs 18 residues. Original data processing: Estimates of nucleated cell counts were drawn from the amplification of reference gene primers. Measured with immunoSEQ multiplex PCR; TCRdb has only the in-frame clones, and not every one. Clonal size and the V and J genes are those of that table, whereas D and trimming came from the DNA. Of roughly 250,000 clones listed, roughly 88% are singletons. The sequence came from a woman aged 30 to 39 with acute or convalescent COVID-19. The material sequenced was peripheral blood. The chain uses TRBV21-1 and TRBJ2-1; the table's D gene call, TRBD2, was not cross checked with the DNA. TRBV21-1 is designated a pseudogene. The chain's CDR3 is CASSKRLAGETSGNEQFF. In DNA, the CDR3 is TGTGCCAGCAGCAAACGTCTAGCGGGAGAGACGTCCGGCAATGAGCAGTTCTTC.